The rows below give T cell receptor beta chains drawn from one sample of a study of CD8+CD57+ T cells in acquired aplastic anemia. Each CDR3 protein is one row after TCRdb ran MiXCR on the reads. The sample lists about 260,000 distinct CDR3 sequences, 82% occurring once. Sample: sorted CD4+, CD8+, or CD8+CD57+ T cells (not recorded which) from PBMCs. The receptors come from a human donor with aplastic anemia. CDR3s include the opening cysteine and the closing phenylalanine or tryptophan. A D gene is named only where the DNA matches it firmly. Expanded clones get a size class; other rows say once, few or many, or leave the size out.

d_call: -; v_call: TRBV11-1; j_call: TRBJ1-1; clone_size: -; cdr3_nt: TGTGCCAGCACCCCTCGTATGACTCGGGACACTGAAGCTTTCTTT; cdr3_aa: CASTPRMTRDTEAFF
d_call: -; v_call: TRBV6-5; j_call: TRBJ2-7; clone_size: -; cdr3_nt: TGTGCCAGCAGTTACGTGCAAGCTAACTACGGGCAGTACTTC; cdr3_aa: CASSYVQANYGQYF
d_call: -; v_call: TRBV4-3; j_call: TRBJ2-7; clone_size: -; cdr3_nt: TGCGCCAGCAGCCACGCCTTCGGGCAGGGGAGCTCCTACGAGCAGTACTTC; cdr3_aa: CASSHAFGQGSSYEQYF
d_call: -; v_call: TRBV7-9; j_call: TRBJ1-2; clone_size: -; cdr3_nt: -; cdr3_aa: CAGHWARETQYFGTF
d_call: TRBD1; v_call: TRBV11-3; j_call: TRBJ2-3; clone_size: -; cdr3_nt: TGTGCCAGCAGCTTAGATCTGACAGGGTCCCCTAGCACAGATACGCAGTATTTT; cdr3_aa: CASSLDLTGSPSTDTQYF
d_call: -; v_call: TRBV2; j_call: TRBJ2-3; clone_size: once; cdr3_nt: TGTGCCAGCAACTCGGCCGAACGACGGCCCACAGATACGCAGTATTTT; cdr3_aa: CASNSAERRPTDTQYF
d_call: TRBD2; v_call: TRBV7-8; j_call: TRBJ2-3; clone_size: -; cdr3_nt: TGTGCCAGCAGCCCCCCCCCGGAACAGGCTAGCGGGTGTTTT; cdr3_aa: CASSPPPEQASGCF
d_call: -; v_call: TRBV9; j_call: TRBJ1-6; clone_size: -; cdr3_nt: TGTGCCAGCAGCGAACATGGGGCGCCAGGGAAGTCATCCCTCCACTTT; cdr3_aa: CASSEHGAPGKSSLHF
d_call: -; v_call: TRBV7-9; j_call: TRBJ1-1; clone_size: -; cdr3_nt: TGTGCCAGCAGCTTTCTCCCCTGTGACACTGAAGCTTTCTTT; cdr3_aa: CASSFLPCDTEAFF
d_call: -; v_call: TRBV29-1; j_call: TRBJ2-5; clone_size: -; cdr3_nt: TGCAGCGTTAAAACAGGCGGGGAGACCCAGTACTTC; cdr3_aa: CSVKTGGETQYF
d_call: -; v_call: TRBV29-1; j_call: TRBJ1-1; clone_size: once; cdr3_nt: TGCAGTGCTGACCCGCCGATGAACACTGAAGCTTTCTTT; cdr3_aa: CSADPPMNTEAFF
d_call: -; v_call: TRBV2; j_call: TRBJ2-2; clone_size: -; cdr3_nt: TGTGCCAGCAGTGATGTTTACAGGGAGCTGCTTTTT; cdr3_aa: CASSDVYRELLF
d_call: -; v_call: TRBV9; j_call: TRBJ1-6; clone_size: -; cdr3_nt: TGTGCCAGCAGCGTAGCAGGTCTCAACACCCTCCACTTT; cdr3_aa: CASSVAGLNTLHF
d_call: -; v_call: TRBV7-6; j_call: TRBJ2-3; clone_size: -; cdr3_nt: TGTCCCAGCAGCTTAGGGGACGGGGGCACAGATACGCAGTATTTT; cdr3_aa: CPSSLGDGGTDTQYF
d_call: TRBD2; v_call: TRBV7-8; j_call: TRBJ2-2; clone_size: -; cdr3_nt: TGTGGCAGCAGCTCAGCGTTACAGCGGGATACGCAGAACGGGGAGCTGTTTTTT; cdr3_aa: CGSSSALQRDTQNGELFF
d_call: -; v_call: TRBV29-1; j_call: TRBJ2-3; clone_size: -; cdr3_nt: TGCAGCGTTATAGGCGGGGCCTTGACAGATACGCAGTATTTT; cdr3_aa: CSVIGGALTDTQYF
d_call: -; v_call: TRBV7-9; j_call: TRBJ1-1; clone_size: -; cdr3_nt: TGTGCCAGCAGCTTAGCGATCACCGGGGAGCCTGAAGTTTTCTTT; cdr3_aa: CASSLAITGEPEVFF
d_call: -; v_call: TRBV9; j_call: TRBJ1-5; clone_size: -; cdr3_nt: TGTGCCAGCACCGGCGAAGGGAACACCGGCCAGCTGTTT; cdr3_aa: CASTGEGNTGQLF
d_call: -; v_call: TRBV7-2; j_call: TRBJ2-6; clone_size: -; cdr3_nt: TGTGCCAGCAGCCAAGGGCGGGTCCCCTCTGGGGCCAACGTCCTGACTTTC; cdr3_aa: CASSQGRVPSGANVLTF
d_call: TRBD1; v_call: TRBV7-8; j_call: TRBJ1-1; clone_size: -; cdr3_nt: TGTGCCAGCAGCTTTCATCCAGACGGGACAGCCCTTTCCTCTTTCTTT; cdr3_aa: CASSFHPDGTALSSFF
d_call: -; v_call: TRBV11-3; j_call: TRBJ1-1; clone_size: -; cdr3_nt: TGTGCCAGCAGCTATCATCCAATCAACACTGAAGCTTTCTTT; cdr3_aa: CASSYHPINTEAFF
d_call: -; v_call: TRBV9; j_call: TRBJ2-1; clone_size: -; cdr3_nt: TGTGCCAGCAGCCTATCTAGCTGTGGGGCCAACGTCCAGTTCTTC; cdr3_aa: CASSLSSCGANVQFF